This T cell receptor beta chain was sequenced for a study of blood T cells in healthy people across ages. The table lists this clonotype with a count of one. Its antigen is unknown. Overall study results and limits: It was not possible, with unsorted PBMCs, to conclusively compare naive and antigen-experienced cells. Aged donors had fewer naive CD4+ cells and lower diversity than long-lived donors. As age increased, TCR beta diversity per million T cells fell in a roughly linear fashion.

Germline-derived CDR1 and CDR2 are SQVTM and ANQGSEA. The CDR3 loop spans 16 amino acids. V lost 7 bases, J lost 5 bases, and 24 bases lay in between. Using a J-beta primer mix together with a sample-barcoded 5' primer, a second PCR was run for roughly 6 to 12 cycles. Each CDR3 protein is one row after TCRdb ran MiXCR on the 5' RACE reads. The data hold 2 million or so distinct CDR3 sequences, with 49% observed a single time. V and J are TRBV29-1 and TRBJ2-1; D might be TRBD2 (5 bases). Material: blood. The sequence was obtained from a woman aged 40 to 50 in good health. The CDR3 DNA reads TGCAGCGCCCTTGCTAGCTTCGCCAGTTTTGACAATGAGCAGTTCTTC. This encodes CSALASFASFDNEQFF.